A selection of T cell receptor beta chains follows, all from one sample in a study of T-cell reconstitution after alpha-beta-depleted transplantation in children. TCRdb re-called the PCR reads with MiXCR, one entry per CDR3 protein. The table records 190,000 or so distinct CDR3 sequences, roughly 6.8% of them present only once. The specimen was PBMCs from the stem cell graft donor, collected from the stem cell graft. These receptor sequences come from a human donor who donated a stem cell graft to a child with Wiskott-Aldrich syndrome. Both conserved end residues are part of each CDR3.

v_call,cdr3_aa
TRBV5-1,CASSLSGTMNTEAFF
TRBV5-5,CASHGLIILSGANVLTF
TRBV27,CASSFSYNSPLHF
TRBV15,CATSSQVSYEQYF
TRBV4-2,CASSQDRGAAGNTIYF
TRBV6-2/TRBV6-3,CASSYWSRLLLSSYNSPLHF
TRBV5-6,CASSPRVEQPDTDTQYF
TRBV7-2,CASSLGPTGIYEQYF
TRBV5-1,CASSYAQGNTEAFF
TRBV12-3/TRBV12-4,CASSLETGPDTQYF
TRBV10-3,CATTNEETQYF
TRBV24-1,CATSEQETQYF
TRBV24-1,CATSGPGGFTGELFF
TRBV30,CAWSLAGSQPKQYF
TRBV4-3,CASSPPGPGAEAFF
TRBV10-3,CAISESVTDSYGYTF
TRBV12-3/TRBV12-4,CASNSGREEGGYTF
TRBV3-1,CASSGRSSYEQYF
TRBV4-3,CASSQGWDFRSNYGYTF
TRBV10-3,CAISGQGGGQPQHF
TRBV6-5,CASTAGGEQFF
TRBV7-2,CASSSSSTSGIAYEQYF
TRBV7-2,CASSLFRPGQAARYSNQPQHF
TRBV20-1,CSANDDERGETQYF
TRBV10-3,CAITRGAPTGANVLTF
TRBV5-1,CASSTGQTANTGELFF
TRBV7-2,CASSLGLWSGEQFF
TRBV7-9,CASSLGHGLALRNAGELFF
TRBV20-1,CSARATGTLQHF
TRBV30,CAWSVRLAGEGEQFF
TRBV5-1,CASSITGTGSGYTF
TRBV20-1,CTTARLGEQFF
TRBV10-3,CAISPKEGNTDTQYF
TRBV5-1,CASSLDGPGGDEKLFF
TRBV7-8,CASSLAFGTPTYEQYF
TRBV24-1,CATSEKDLSGQYF
TRBV12-3/TRBV12-4,CASRGLAEHYEQYF
TRBV11-2,CASSFGPSNYGYTF
TRBV30,CAWRTKRSSYEQYF
TRBV20-1,CSARLEKSGTSGYTGELFF
TRBV7-8,CASSPPGQGISREQFF
TRBV3-1,CASSQAPGSYNEQFF
TRBV2,CASSPLDWAGANVLTF
TRBV6-1,CASSEYPGLAIYNEQFF
TRBV6-5,CASSSGTGGYYGYTF
TRBV24-1,CATSSQETNYGYTF
TRBV27,CASSPRTGNLYEQYF
TRBV10-2,CASRFGETQYF
TRBV20-1,CSASLQGGSGNTIYF
TRBV20-1,CSARDPSGPPLLEYF
TRBV5-5,CASSLTGNHEQYF
TRBV29-1,CSVAGVEQFF
TRBV3-1,CASSQARFSYEQYF
TRBV6-1,CASSFTGGNTEAFF
TRBV5-5,CASSLRAGGLQETQYF
TRBV10-3,CATKHQGEGNTIYF
TRBV16,CASSQLSGQRANQPQHF